These 17 T cell receptor beta chains originate from one sample sequenced in a study of CD8 T cells in Susac syndrome. cDNA came from roughly 0.53 to 1 ug RNA primed by random hexamers. Using its own MiXCR run on the immunoSEQ multiplex PCR reads, TCRdb lists one record per CDR3 protein. The sample lists 150,000 or so distinct CDR3 sequences, 95% occurring once. The sample taken for sequencing was CD4+ T cells from PBMCs. Receptor source: a human donor with Susac syndrome.

The chain links TRBV20-1 to TRBJ2-2; D tentatively fits TRBD1 or TRBD2 (6 bases each). V gave up 0 bases and J gave up 4 bases, with 9 bases separating them. There are 14 residues in the CDR3. Germline V CDR1 and CDR2: DFQATT, SNEGSKA (reference sequence). The CDR3 bases are TGCAGTGCTAGAGACGGGGGCAGCACCGGGGAGCTGTTTTTT. It yields the protein CSARDGGSTGELFF.

This chain connects TRBV7-9 to TRBJ2-7, with TRBD1 identical over 9 bases. The CDR3 runs to 14 residues. CDR1 and CDR2 (germline): SEHNR, FQNEAQ (reference sequence). J lost 5 bases, V lost 5 bases, and 7 bases had no gene match. The CDR3 loop reads CASSPRDRADEQYF. CDR3 bases: TGTGCCAGCAGCCCCCGGGACAGGGCCGACGAGCAGTACTTC.

This chain uses TRBV2 with TRBJ1-5, with 8 bases fitting TRBD1. CDR1 and CDR2 (germline): SNHLY, FYNNEI. V trimming: 6 bases; J trimming: 2 bases; junction bases outside the gene matches: 3. This CDR3 is 14 amino acids long. The CDR3 DNA sequence: TGTGCCAGCAGGGTACAGGGGGGCAATCAGCCCCAGCATTTT. Translated, it gives CASRVQGGNQPQHF. Drawing the rest from reference TRBV2 and TRBJ1-5, the complete variable domain is EPEVTQTPSHQVTQMGQEVILRCVPISNHLYFYWYRQILGQKVEFLVSFYNNEISEKSEIFDDQFSVERPDGSNFTLKIRSTKLEDSAMYFCASRVQGGNQPQHFGDGTRLSIL.

The V and J genes are TRBV18 and TRBJ2-1, with TRBD2 matching over 10 bases. Germline V gene lookup returns CDR1 KGHSH and CDR2 LQKENI. V shed 3 bases and J 5 bases; nucleotides not matched to a gene: 1. This CDR3 has 14 residues. As DNA, the CDR3 is TGTGCCAGCTCACCTCTAGCGGGGGACAATGAGCAGTTCTTC. The encoded protein is CASSPLAGDNEQFF.

This rearrangement joins TRBV9 to TRBJ1-3; 8 bases map to TRBD1. Germline V gene sequence: CDR1 SGDLS, CDR2 YYNGEE. This CDR3 has 17 residues. J was trimmed by 0 bases and V by 2 bases; bases with no gene match: 7. The CDR3 nucleotides are TGTGCCAGCAGCGTTGCGGACAGGGCCCTCTCTGGAAACACCATATATTTT. Its translation is CASSVADRALSGNTIYF.

The chain has TRBV19 and TRBJ2-3; 8 nucleotides line up with TRBD1. The CDR3 loop spans 15 amino acids. Germline values: CDR1 LNHDA, CDR2 SQIVND (reference sequence). J gave up 2 bases and V 5 bases, and 6 bases lay outside the gene matches. The CDR3 sequence is CASSADRAPTDTQYF. The CDR3 bases are TGTGCCAGTAGTGCGGACAGGGCCCCCACAGATACGCAGTATTTT.

This clonotype has just one count. V gene TRBV4-2 combines with J gene TRBJ1-1, with D possibly matching TRBD1 (6 bases). The CDR3 runs to 14 residues. V lost 3 bases to trimming and J lost 8 bases, with 16 bases between them. The germline V gene encodes CDR1 LGHNA and CDR2 YNFKEQ. Written as DNA, the CDR3 is TGTGCCAGCAGCCAGCCAGGGGCCGCTCCGGAAGCTTTCTTT. Residues: CASSQPGAAPEAFF.

The chain couples TRBV24-1 to TRBJ2-3; D gene unclear. The CDR3 is 13 residues long. Germline CDR1 KGHDR, CDR2 SFDVKD. The germline V and J ends were trimmed by 7 bases and 4 bases, with 11 bases remaining between them. CDR3 region: CATRGLWADTQYF. The CDR3 DNA sequence: TGTGCCACCAGAGGCTTGTGGGCAGATACGCAGTATTTT.

The chain recombines TRBV15 with TRBJ2-4; TRBD1 matches at 10 bases. Per germline, CDR1 LNHNV and CDR2 YYDKDF (reference sequence). CDR3 size: 14 residues. V lost 5 bases, J lost 8 bases, and 6 bases stayed unmatched. CDR3 region: CATSLRDRGDIQYF. The CDR3 nucleotides are TGTGCCACCAGCTTACGGGACAGGGGTGACATTCAGTACTTC.

V usage is TRBV29-1 and J usage is TRBJ1-2; D unresolved. Germline CDR1 and CDR2: SQVTM and ANQGSEA. The CDR3 is 14 amino acids. The V gene lost 3 bases and the J gene lost 8 bases, with 19 bases spanning the gap. CDR3 in amino acids: CSVEADPALMGYTF. The DNA of the CDR3 is TGCAGCGTTGAGGCGGACCCTGCCCTTATGGGCTACACCTTC.

The V and J genes are TRBV4-2 and TRBJ1-5; TRBD1 matches at 10 bases. V gave up 4 bases and J gave up 7 bases; unmatched junction bases: 13. This CDR3 is built from 17 residues. Germline V CDR1 and CDR2: LGHNA, YNFKEQ. The CDR3 DNA reads TGTGCCAGCAGCCCATGGGACAGGGGAGGCGGTAACCAGCCCCAGCATTTT. Translated: CASSPWDRGGGNQPQHF.

The genes are TRBV7-2 and TRBJ1-4; the match to TRBD1 covers 9 bases. Germline V gives CDR1 SGHTA, CDR2 FQGNSA. The length of the CDR3 is 16 residues. V shed 5 bases and J 6 bases; nucleotides not matched to a gene: 10. The CDR3 DNA sequence: TGTGCCAGCAGCCGTACTACAGGGGGCGCGTATGAAAAACTGTTTTTT. As protein: CASSRTTGGAYEKLFF. Supplemented by reference TRBV7-2 and TRBJ1-4, the full variable domain reads GAGVSQSPSNKVTEKGKDVELRCDPISGHTALYWYRQSLGQGLEFLIYFQGNSAPDKSGLPSDRFSAERTGGSVSTLTIQRTQQEDSAVYLCASSRTTGGAYEKLFFGSGTQLSVL.

V and J are TRBV20-1 and TRBJ2-1; TRBD2 aligns across 7 bases. Germline V CDR1 and CDR2: DFQATT, SNEGSKA (reference sequence). V dropped 3 bases and J dropped 5; count of bases not matched to a gene: 4. This CDR3 region has 13 residues. CDR3 coding DNA: TGCAGTGCTAGTCCCAGCGGGGACAATGAGCAGTTCTTC. This encodes CSASPSGDNEQFF.

The chain carries TRBV5-1 and TRBJ2-3; 7 bases match TRBD2. This CDR3 contains 16 residues. The junction had 9 bases not matched to a gene; V was cut back by 1 base and J by 4 bases. Per the germline V gene, CDR1 is SGHRS and CDR2 is YFSETQ. CDR3 bases: TGCGCCAGCAGCTTGAAACGAACGGGAGGCGCAGATACGCAGTATTTT. It codes for CASSLKRTGGADTQYF.

The chain employs TRBV11-1 and TRBJ1-1; tentatively, D is TRBD1 (6 bases). Germline V gives CDR1 SGHAT, CDR2 FQDESV (reference sequence). The V and J ends lost 5 bases and 0 bases respectively, with 19 bases between them. The CDR3 runs to 17 residues. CDR3 DNA: TGTGCCAGCAGCCCCCGGAAAGGGGGTATAATGAACACTGAAGCTTTCTTT. Translating gives CASSPRKGGIMNTEAFF.

V gene TRBV7-2 combines with J gene TRBJ2-1; 9 bases fit TRBD2. Germline CDR1 is SGHTA and CDR2 is FQGNSA. The CDR3 consists of 19 residues. Losses at the gene ends were 5 bases for V and 4 bases for J; bases not matched to a gene: 18. In DNA form, the CDR3 reads TGTGCCAGCAGCCGTCGGGCCAGCGGGAGGAACGTAGGGTACAATGAGCAGTTCTTC. Amino acids: CASSRRASGRNVGYNEQFF.

The J gene is TRBJ1-1, the V gene TRBV30; tentatively, D is TRBD1 (6 bases). Germline V lookup: CDR1 GTSNPN, CDR2 SVGIG (reference sequence). The V and J ends lost 2 bases and 0 bases respectively, with 16 bases between them. The CDR3 covers 16 residues. The CDR3 DNA sequence: TGTGCCTGGAGTCCCGGGACACAACTTATGAACACTGAAGCTTTCTTT. Its protein product is CAWSPGTQLMNTEAFF.